The clone carrying this T cell receptor (beta chain) was detected once. This record belongs to a study of blood T cell repertoires in COVID-19. Study-wide background: The United States, Italy and Spain supplied acute and convalescent COVID-19 samples.

The CDR3 is 12 amino acids. Trimming removed 0 bases at V and 10 bases at J, with 12 bases between. Germline loops: CDR1 SQVTM, CDR2 ANQGSEA. Original methodology: Estimated nucleated cell counts came from reference gene primer amplification. Profiling relied on immunoSEQ multiplex PCR, and the TCRdb table lists in-frame clones only, not all of them. V and J calls and clone size follow that table, whereas D and trimming were derived from the DNA. The sample yields over 200,000 clones, more than 75% seen once. Source material: peripheral blood. This chain connects TRBV29-1 to TRBJ1-2; tentative D call: TRBD1 (5 bases). This clonotype originated in a woman aged 40 to 49 who had recovered from COVID-19. DNA for the CDR3: TGCAGCGTTGAAGATCGGGGGGTGGTCTACACCTTC. As protein: CSVEDRGVVYTF.